This record concerns one TCR beta chain sequence. Its cognate antigen is unknown. A much larger clone sits a single nucleotide away, making a read error possible. Library construction for TCR beta used iRepertoire HTBI primers and Arm-PCR of CDR3 regions. Via MiXCR, TCRdb re-called the multiplex PCR reads, giving one row per CDR3 protein. This sample has 450,000 to 650,000 distinct CDR3 sequences, with 15% to 20% found just once. Specified time point: newly diagnosed GD, antithyroid drugs for less than 3 months. Preparation of the TCR library used RNA extracted from PBMCs. The CDR3 covers 15 residues. J gave up 8 bases and V 6 bases, and 12 bases lay outside the gene matches. The V gene's germline CDR1 is LGHDT and CDR2 YNNKEL (reference sequence). These data belong to a study of regulatory T cells in long-lasting Graves disease. Study results and caveats: Possibly, accuracy suffered from the small sample size.

This sample also appeared in a second study, on T cells in Graves' hyperthyroidism and ophthalmopathy. In that study: Graves' hyperthyroidism showing no ophthalmopathy progression within 18 months was considered stable. The HTBI primer set drove a first-round RT-PCR of the TCR CDR3.

The clonotype originates from a woman between 40 and 65 years old with Graves disease. The J gene is TRBJ2-1, the V gene TRBV3-1; TRBD1 matches 8 bases. Source: peripheral blood mononuclear cells (PBMCs), taken at new diagnosis, from a patient treated with antithyroid drugs. The CDR3 DNA is TGTGCCAGCAGTTACGCCGGGACAGGTATAGATGAGCAGTTCTTC. Residues: CASSYAGTGIDEQFF.